A single sample gave rise to the 20 T cell receptor beta chains below, sequenced in a study of T cells in Graves' hyperthyroidism and ophthalmopathy. RNA transcripts were the template for amplifying TCR beta CDR3 regions. The primer set for the first-round RT-PCR of the TCR CDR3 was HTBI. TCRdb recomputed calls from the multiplex PCR reads with MiXCR, one row per CDR3 protein. The data contain roughly 280,000 distinct CDR3 sequences, about 18% of them singletons. Sequencing was done on a sample of blood. These receptors all come from a woman in her sixties with Graves' ophthalmopathy.

Only a few counts were recorded for this clonotype. This sequence joins TRBV4-1 and TRBJ2-7, with TRBD1 matching over 10 bases. With 4 bases clipped from V and 3 bases from J, the junction kept 9 bases outside the gene matches. From germline, CDR1 is MGHRA and CDR2 YSYEKL. The CDR3 covers 16 residues. The CDR3 reads CASSPNRRDRGYEQYF. CDR3 in DNA: TGCGCCAGCAGCCCTAACCGCAGGGACAGGGGCTACGAGCAGTACTTC.

This clonotype was counted many times. V and J are TRBV20-1 and TRBJ2-5, with TRBD1 matching 12 bases. Germline-derived CDR1 and CDR2 are DFQATT and SNEGSKA (reference sequence). This CDR3 contains 15 residues. V lost 5 bases to trimming and J lost 5 bases; unmatched junction nucleotides: 9. The CDR3 sequence is CSAARDRGLSETQYF. The CDR3 DNA is TGCAGTGCTGCAAGGGACAGGGGGCTGTCCGAGACCCAGTACTTC.

This clonotype showed up many times. The V gene is TRBV28, the J gene TRBJ2-5, with 15 bases aligning to TRBD2. CDR3 length: 17 residues. The germline gives CDR1 MDHEN, CDR2 SYDVKM. V gave up 6 bases and J gave up 5 bases; unmatched junction bases: 10. CDR3: CASREEGLAGGEETQYF. The CDR3 nucleotides are TGTGCCAGCAGGGAAGAGGGACTAGCGGGAGGAGAGGAGACCCAGTACTTC.

This clonotype was seen more than once but under ten times. J is TRBJ2-7 and V is TRBV6-1, with 9 bases lining up with TRBD1. The V and J ends lost 10 bases and 3 bases, in that order; junction bases with no gene match: 4. The CDR3 loop spans 12 amino acids. CDR1 and CDR2 (germline): MNHNS, SASEGT. CDR3 in amino acids: CATRTGVYEQYF. For the CDR3, the DNA is TGTGCCACAAGGACAGGGGTCTACGAGCAGTACTTC.

This clonotype was observed many times. The chain carries TRBV7-2 and TRBJ2-2; 10 bases agree with TRBD1. Germline CDR1 SGHTA, CDR2 FQGNSA. CDR3 length equals 15 residues. V lost 9 bases, J lost 7 bases, and 11 bases stayed unmatched. In DNA form, the CDR3 reads TGTGCCAGTCACGACGGGCGGGACAGGGGCGGGGAGCTGTTTTTT. As protein: CASHDGRDRGGELFF.

This clonotype appeared a few times. V gene TRBV7-9 combines with J gene TRBJ1-5; no clear D gene. CDR1 is SEHNR and CDR2 is FQNEAQ in the germline V gene (reference sequence). The CDR3 has 17 amino acids. Deletions cut 4 bases from V and 0 bases from J, with 16 bases between. The CDR3 protein is CASSYEPSGNSNQPQHF. The CDR3 DNA reads TGTGCCAGCAGCTACGAACCATCAGGAAATAGCAATCAGCCCCAGCATTTT.

This clonotype was detected a few times. V and J are TRBV4-3 and TRBJ1-6; 9 bases are shared with TRBD1. Germline lookup yields CDR1 LGHNA and CDR2 YSLEER. CDR3 length: 18 residues. V trimming: 0 bases; J trimming: 8 bases; junction bases outside the gene matches: 11. DNA of the CDR3: TGCGCCAGCAGCCAAGAATTCGGTGGGACAGGGTTACATTCACCCCTCCACTTT. Translation: CASSQEFGGTGLHSPLHF.

J is TRBJ1-5 and V is TRBV12-5; 7 bases agree with TRBD1. Germline V gene sequence: CDR1 LGHNT, CDR2 FRNRAP. The V gene end was trimmed by 6 bases and the J gene end by 6 bases; junction bases not matched to a gene: 2. The CDR3 is 12 amino acids. The CDR3 reads CASGRQGQPQHF. The CDR3 nucleotides are TGTGCTAGTGGACGACAGGGTCAGCCCCAGCATTTT.

This clonotype has ten or more counts. The rearrangement links TRBV7-3 to TRBJ2-3; 13 bases are shared with TRBD2. The CDR3 extends over 15 amino acids. Trimming cost V 5 bases and J 5 bases; bases outside gene matches: 4. Germline CDR1 SGHTA, CDR2 FQGTGA. CDR3 bases: TGTGCCAGCAGCCCACTAGCGGGAGGGGGAGATACGCAGTATTTT. Its translation: CASSPLAGGGDTQYF.

This clonotype has at least ten counts. The chain employs TRBV20-1 and TRBJ1-2; no reliable D call. The CDR3 consists of 14 residues. V lost 5 bases and J lost 8, with 21 bases in between. Germline V gene data show CDR1 as DFQATT and CDR2 as SNEGSKA (reference sequence). The CDR3 protein is CSAPRRSGKVGYTF. CDR3 nucleotides: TGCAGTGCTCCCCGCCGTTCGGGAAAGGTCGGCTACACCTTC.

The table lists this clonotype with many counts. The germline gene is not matched at one end of the junction; a read error may be the cause. This chain connects TRBV27 to TRBJ2-5; TRBD2 aligns across 8 bases. There are 17 residues in the CDR3. Germline V gene sequence: CDR1 MNHEY, CDR2 SMNVEV (reference sequence). The chain's CDR3 is CASSLPGGPFSQGTQYF. As DNA, the CDR3 is TGTGCCAGCAGTTTACCGGGAGGGCCATTTTCCCAAGGGACCCAGTACTTC.

The V call is TRBV29-1, the J call TRBJ1-4; 8 nucleotides line up with TRBD1. The CDR3 is 14 residues long. Trimming at V came to 1 base and at J to 7 bases, leaving 5 bases not matched to a gene. Germline CDR1 is SQVTM and CDR2 is ANQGSEA. CDR3 nucleotides: TGCAGCGTTGAAGGAGGACAGGGAGGTGAAAAACTGTTTTTT. Translation gives CSVEGGQGGEKLFF.

This clonotype was found once. The rearrangement joins TRBV20-1 to TRBJ2-7; 13 bases agree with TRBD2. Per germline, CDR1 DFQATT and CDR2 SNEGSKA (reference sequence). With 7 bases clipped from V and 3 bases from J, the junction kept 9 bases outside the gene matches. The CDR3 consists of 15 residues. As DNA, the CDR3 is TGCAGTGTTGTAGGAGGGACTAGCGGGATCTACGAGCAGTACTTC. Its protein is CSVVGGTSGIYEQYF.

This clonotype was recorded at least ten times. This chain joins TRBV6-5 and TRBJ2-3, with D unclear. The CDR3 has 14 residues. Trimming took 0 bases from V and 4 from J, leaving 8 bases between them. The germline V gene encodes CDR1 MNHEY and CDR2 SVGAGI. CDR3 sequence (DNA): TGTGCCAGCAGTTACTCGCCAGGTTCAGATACGCAGTATTTT. Amino acid sequence: CASSYSPGSDTQYF.

There are many counts of this clonotype. This rearrangement joins TRBV12-3 or TRBV12-4 to TRBJ1-6; no clear D gene. The CDR3 extends over 13 amino acids. V lost 3 bases and J lost 9, with 9 bases in between. For the CDR3, the DNA is TGTGCCAGCAGTTTTGCGAGGGCTTCACCCCTCCACTTT. Its translation is CASSFARASPLHF.

This clonotype came up a few times. This rearrangement joins TRBV28 to TRBJ1-6, with a weak D call TRBD1 (5 bases). The germline V and J ends were trimmed by 6 bases and 7 bases, with 16 bases remaining between them. The CDR3 consists of 15 residues. Germline assignment: CDR1 MDHEN and CDR2 SYDVKM. The chain's CDR3 is CASSTPPGLNSPLHF. The CDR3 DNA reads as TGTGCCAGCAGCACCCCCCCAGGGTTAAATTCACCCCTCCACTTT.

This clonotype was counted at least ten times. The chain is built from TRBV29-1 and TRBJ1-1; D possibly corresponds to TRBD1 (5 bases). The CDR3 consists of 13 residues. CDR1 SQVTM and CDR2 ANQGSEA come from the germline V gene. With 6 bases removed from V and 6 bases from J, the gap between germline ends came to 17 bases. The CDR3 here is CSVGPGRIPEAFF. The CDR3 region has the DNA TGCAGCGTGGGACCGGGACGGATTCCTGAAGCTTTCTTT.

This clonotype was counted only a few times. This sequence joins TRBV20-1 and TRBJ1-2; maybe TRBD1 (6 bases). Trimming pared 5 bases from V and 4 bases from J, leaving 26 bases between. The CDR3 consists of 17 residues. Germline CDR1 DFQATT, CDR2 SNEGSKA (reference sequence). The CDR3 region is CSAASTGTRSAGYGYTF. The CDR3 region has the DNA TGCAGTGCTGCCTCTACCGGGACAAGAAGTGCCGGCTATGGCTACACCTTC.

This clonotype was counted ten times or more. The chain joins TRBV20-1 to TRBJ1-2; 9 positions agree with TRBD1. With V trimmed by 5 bases and J by 4 bases, 11 bases remained unmatched. The length of the CDR3 is 15 residues. Germline CDR1 is DFQATT and CDR2 is SNEGSKA (reference sequence). This chain's CDR3 is CSADFKGQGSYGYTF. The CDR3 DNA reads as TGCAGTGCTGACTTTAAGGGACAGGGTAGCTATGGCTACACCTTC.

This chain links TRBV6-4 with TRBJ2-3; D may be TRBD1 (5 bases). The CDR3 is 15 residues long. Germline values: CDR1 MRHNA, CDR2 SNTAGT. Trimming took 2 bases from V and 4 from J, leaving 13 bases between them. The CDR3 DNA reads TGTGCCAGCAGTGACAATGGCCAGGGCGCAGATACGCAGTATTTT. The encoded protein is CASSDNGQGADTQYF.